The 20 T cell receptor beta chains given below trace back to one sample, sequenced in a study of blood T cell repertoires in COVID-19. Sequencing used immunoSEQ multiplex PCR; TCRdb keeps in-frame clones, though not all of them. The sample includes more than 200,000 clones, around 80% of them seen just once. Material: peripheral blood. Receptors originate from a man aged 40-49 years with acute or convalescent COVID-19.

The chain couples TRBV28 to TRBJ1-4; 10 positions match TRBD1. The V gene's germline CDR1 is MDHEN and CDR2 SYDVKM. V lost 8 bases and J lost 7; bases outside the gene matches: 4. The CDR3 is made up of 13 amino acids. The CDR3 reads CASGRDRGEKLFF. As DNA, the CDR3 is TGTGCCAGCGGCCGGGACAGGGGTGAAAAACTGTTTTTT.

This clone occurred once. The genes are TRBV27 and TRBJ2-2; weak D call: TRBD2 (6 bases). Germline assignment: CDR1 MNHEY and CDR2 SMNVEV (reference sequence). The ends were cut back, 10 bases at V and 3 bases at J, with 27 bases in the middle. The CDR3 length is 18 residues. The CDR3 reads CATAEWWMRELDTGELFF. The DNA for the CDR3 is TGTGCCACCGCCGAGTGGTGGATGCGGGAATTAGACACCGGGGAGCTGTTTTTT.

This chain joins TRBV10-1 and TRBJ2-2, with TRBD2 matching over 14 bases. The V gene end was trimmed by 4 bases and the J gene end by 6 bases; junction bases not matched to a gene: 1. Germline CDR1 reads WNHNN; CDR2 reads SYGVQD (reference sequence). This CDR3 has 15 residues. CDR3 loop: CASSAGLAGAGELFF. CDR3 DNA sequence: TGCGCCAGCAGTGCGGGACTAGCGGGAGCCGGGGAGCTGTTTTTT.

The chain uses TRBV6-5 and TRBJ1-5, with D possibly TRBD1 on 6 matching bases. The CDR3 runs to 15 residues. The germline gives CDR1 MNHEY, CDR2 SVGAGI. V was shortened by 6 bases and J by 0 bases, with 12 bases between the two germline ends. The CDR3 reads CASRPRQDSNQPQHF. DNA for the CDR3: TGTGCCAGCAGGCCAAGACAGGATAGCAATCAGCCCCAGCATTTT.

J is TRBJ2-1 and V is TRBV27; 15 bases are shared with TRBD2. CDR1 MNHEY and CDR2 SMNVEV come from the germline V gene (reference sequence). The CDR3 totals 15 residues. Trimming removed 2 bases from V and 9 bases from J; junction bases left unmatched: 2. The DNA for the CDR3 is TGTGCCAGCAGTTTAGGGACTAGCGGGAGGCTTGAGCAGTTCTTC. Protein: CASSLGTSGRLEQFF.

The V call is TRBV11-3, the J call TRBJ1-1, with 7 bases fitting TRBD1. CDR3 length: 12 amino acids. Germline V gives CDR1 SGHNT, CDR2 YENEEA. V dropped 4 bases and J dropped 9; count of bases not matched to a gene: 5. CDR3 sequence reads: CASSSRQGQAFF. The CDR3 DNA follows: TGTGCCAGCAGCTCGAGACAGGGACAAGCTTTCTTT.

The sample holds a few counts of this clone. V is TRBV14 and J is TRBJ1-4; D unresolved. Germline V gene data show CDR1 as SGHDN and CDR2 as FVKESK. V was cut by 1 base and J by 7 bases, with 10 bases left in between. This CDR3 has 14 residues. The CDR3: CASSQGVYGEKLFF. The CDR3 DNA is TGTGCCAGCAGCCAAGGAGTATACGGTGAAAAACTGTTTTTT.

This rearrangement joins TRBV6-6 to TRBJ2-5; D unresolved. V lost 4 bases and J 1 base, leaving 7 bases between the germline ends. The length of the CDR3 is 13 residues. CDR1 is MNHNY, CDR2 SVGAGI, per germline (reference sequence). CDR3 in amino acids: CASSLRTQETQYF. The CDR3 bases are TGTGCCAGCAGTTTGCGAACCCAAGAGACCCAGTACTTC.

The V gene is TRBV19, the J gene TRBJ1-4, with 11 bases aligning to TRBD1. CDR1 is LNHDA, CDR2 SQIVND, per germline (reference sequence). The CDR3 contains 16 residues. The V gene end was trimmed by 3 bases and the J gene end by 3 bases; junction bases not matched to a gene: 3. The CDR3 nucleotides read TGTGCCAGTAGTATGGACAGGGGGCGATCTAATGAAAAACTGTTTTTT. It is translated as CASSMDRGRSNEKLFF.

This chain links TRBV11-2 with TRBJ1-4; 9 bases line up with TRBD1. V was clipped by 6 bases and J by 8 bases; unmatched bases: 10. The CDR3 is made up of 15 amino acids. Per germline, CDR1 SGHAT and CDR2 FQNNGV. CDR3 sequence (DNA): TGTGCCAGCAGGAATAGCGGGACAGGGAACGAAAAACTGTTTTTT. Translation gives CASRNSGTGNEKLFF. Drawing the rest from reference TRBV11-2 and TRBJ1-4, the complete variable domain is EAGVAQSPRYKIIEKRQSVAFWCNPISGHATLYWYQQILGQGPKLLIQFQNNGVVDDSQLPKDRFSAERLKGVDSTLKIQPAKLEDSAVYLCASRNSGTGNEKLFFGSGTQLSVL.

V gene TRBV27 combines with J gene TRBJ2-7, with 11 bases identical to TRBD1. V dropped 6 bases and J dropped 3; count of bases not matched to a gene: 7. Germline V gives CDR1 MNHEY, CDR2 SMNVEV (reference sequence). This CDR3 has 15 residues. For the CDR3, the DNA is TGTGCCAGCAGCCTTCGGACAGGGGGCTTCTACGAGCAGTACTTC. Translated: CASSLRTGGFYEQYF.

CDR3 nucleotide sequence: TGCGCCAGCCGAGGACAGGCTAATGAAAAACTGTTTTTT. Translating gives CASRGQANEKLFF. This chain joins TRBV10-2 and TRBJ1-4; 7 bases map to TRBD1. The CDR3 has 13 residues. Germline assignment: CDR1 WSHSY and CDR2 SAAADI. V shed 8 bases, J shed 3 bases, and the junction held 3 bases outside the gene matches.

This clone was observed a single time. This chain joins TRBV5-1 and TRBJ2-7, with TRBD2 matching over 10 bases. Germline V gene lookup returns CDR1 SGHRS and CDR2 YFSETQ. The length of the CDR3 is 15 residues. The V gene end was trimmed by 0 bases and the J gene end by 3 bases; junction bases not matched to a gene: 3. The CDR3 loop is CASSLGPSGSYEQYF. Here the CDR3 DNA reads TGCGCCAGCAGCTTGGGGCCTAGCGGGAGCTACGAGCAGTACTTC. The whole variable domain, remainder taken from reference TRBV5-1 and TRBJ2-7, is KAGVTQTPRYLIKTRGQQVTLSCSPISGHRSVSWYQQTPGQGLQFLFEYFSETQRNKGNFPGRFSGRQFSNSRSEMNVSTLELGDSALYLCASSLGPSGSYEQYFGPGTRLTVT.

The chain has TRBV5-1 and TRBJ2-7, with 7 bases fitting TRBD1. V lost 0 bases to trimming and J lost 2 bases; unmatched junction nucleotides: 5. The CDR3 extends over 15 amino acids. Germline V gives CDR1 SGHRS, CDR2 YFSETQ. CDR3 loop: CASSLGSQGAYEQYF. The CDR3 DNA is TGCGCCAGCAGCTTGGGTTCCCAGGGGGCCTACGAGCAGTACTTC.

The table lists this clone with a few counts. V gene TRBV5-4 combines with J gene TRBJ2-2; 11 bases fit TRBD2. Germline assignment: CDR1 SGHNT and CDR2 YYREEE (reference sequence). The V gene end was trimmed by 6 bases and the J gene end by 7 bases; junction bases not matched to a gene: 5. The CDR3 sequence is 14 residues long. CDR3 sequence: CASTPGTSGGELFF. In DNA, the CDR3 is TGTGCCAGCACCCCCGGGACTAGCGGCGGGGAGCTGTTTTTT.

The rearrangement links TRBV29-1 to TRBJ2-5; weak D call: TRBD2 (5 bases). Germline V CDR1 and CDR2: SQVTM, ANQGSEA. The CDR3 loop spans 12 amino acids. V shed 5 bases and J shed 4 bases, with 11 bases lying between them. The CDR3 here is CSVHPEGETQYF. The CDR3 DNA reads as TGCAGCGTTCATCCCGAGGGAGAGACCCAGTACTTC. Together with reference TRBV29-1 and TRBJ2-5, the CDR3 gives the full variable domain: SAVISQKPSRDICQRGTSLTIQCQVDSQVTMMFWYRQQPGQSLTLIATANQGSEATYESGFVIDKFPISRPNLTFSTLTVSNMSPEDSSIYLCSVHPEGETQYFGPGTRLLVL.

The chain uses TRBV2 and TRBJ1-1; tentative D call: TRBD1 (6 bases). V lost 5 bases and J 0 bases, leaving 19 bases between the germline ends. Germline lookup yields CDR1 SNHLY and CDR2 FYNNEI. CDR3 length: 17 amino acids. This chain's CDR3 is CASSPRGPGAMNTEAFF. CDR3 in DNA: TGTGCCAGCAGTCCTCGGGGACCAGGGGCAATGAACACTGAAGCTTTCTTT.

As regards this clone: This clone may be a read error of a much larger clone one base away. The chain joins TRBV14 to TRBJ2-5; 14 bases are a match to TRBD2. V dropped 4 bases and J dropped 5; count of bases not matched to a gene: 3. Germline V gives CDR1 SGHDN, CDR2 FVKESK. The CDR3 extends over 15 amino acids. The CDR3 protein is CASSPGLAGAETQYF. The CDR3, as DNA: TGTGCCAGCAGCCCGGGACTAGCGGGAGCGGAGACCCAGTACTTC.

A single count supports this clone. J is TRBJ1-2 and V is TRBV4-1, with a weak D call TRBD1 (6 bases). In germline, CDR1 is MGHRA, CDR2 YSYEKL. V lost 4 bases, J lost 7 bases, and 16 bases lay in between. The CDR3 is made up of 14 amino acids. The chain's CDR3 is CASSPFGGAFGYTF. The CDR3 DNA sequence: TGCGCCAGCAGCCCCTTCGGGGGGGCGTTTGGCTACACCTTC.

This chain joins TRBV11-1 and TRBJ1-2; D uncertain. The CDR3 runs to 14 residues. Germline V gene lookup returns CDR1 SGHAT and CDR2 FQDESV (reference sequence). The V and J ends lost 4 bases and 5 bases respectively, with 14 bases between them. As DNA, the CDR3 is TGTGCCAGCAGCTCAAGGCGGCAGCCTTATGGCTACACCTTC. It translates to CASSSRRQPYGYTF.